The 15 T cell receptor beta chains reported below all come from one sample, sequenced in a study of blood T cell repertoires in COVID-19. Profiled with immunoSEQ multiplex PCR; TCRdb holds only in-frame clones, not every one. This table has roughly 240,000 clones, 86% appearing once. The material sequenced was PBMCs or T cells enriched from blood (not recorded which). Every receptor here comes from a woman aged 50 to 60 who had recovered from COVID-19.

This clone was seen once. The chain employs TRBV5-8 and TRBJ2-3; TRBD1 aligns across 9 bases. This CDR3 is built from 15 residues. J gave up 4 bases and V 3 bases, and 6 bases lay outside the gene matches. Germline V lookup: CDR1 SGHTS, CDR2 YDEGEE. The CDR3 protein is CASSSRDRDADTQYF. In DNA form, the CDR3 reads TGTGCCAGCAGCTCCCGGGACAGGGACGCAGATACGCAGTATTTT.

This sequence joins TRBV7-9 and TRBJ1-1; 11 nucleotides line up with TRBD1. J was trimmed by 5 bases and V by 4 bases; bases with no gene match: 3. This CDR3 comprises 14 residues. CDR1 and CDR2 from the germline V gene are SEHNR and FQNEAQ (reference sequence). The CDR3 region is CASSSGQGVTEAFF. CDR3 bases: TGTGCCAGCAGCTCGGGACAGGGGGTGACTGAAGCTTTCTTT.

The chain uses TRBV4-3 and TRBJ2-2; D may be TRBD1 (5 bases). The germline V gene has CDR1 LGHNA and CDR2 YSLEER. Trimming took 0 bases from V and 2 from J, leaving 16 bases between them. This CDR3 comprises 18 residues. CDR3 bases: TGCGCCAGCAGCCAAGAGCCGGCTAGACAGAAAAACACCGGGGAGCTGTTTTTT. It yields the protein CASSQEPARQKNTGELFF.

V usage is TRBV5-1 and J usage is TRBJ1-4; 8 bases are shared with TRBD1. Germline lookup yields CDR1 SGHRS and CDR2 YFSETQ. V shed 7 bases and J 6 bases; nucleotides not matched to a gene: 14. This CDR3 has 16 amino acids. The CDR3 DNA is TGCGCCAGCTTACGACAGGGGTCTGCAATAGATGAAAAACTGTTTTTT. Translation: CASLRQGSAIDEKLFF. The full variable domain, rest sourced from reference TRBV5-1 and TRBJ1-4, is KAGVTQTPRYLIKTRGQQVTLSCSPISGHRSVSWYQQTPGQGLQFLFEYFSETQRNKGNFPGRFSGRQFSNSRSEMNVSTLELGDSALYLCASLRQGSAIDEKLFFGSGTQLSVL.

The CDR3 sequence: CASSAGRVNNSPLHF. DNA for the CDR3: TGTGCCAGCAGTGCGGGCAGGGTGAACAATTCACCCCTCCACTTT. The V call is TRBV2, the J call TRBJ1-6, with D possibly matching TRBD1 (5 bases). Looked up from germline, CDR1 is SNHLY and CDR2 is FYNNEI. The CDR3 is made up of 15 amino acids. V shed 4 bases and J shed 7 bases, with 14 bases lying between them.

This chain joins TRBV6-5 and TRBJ1-2, with 7 bases lining up with TRBD1. V gave up 1 base and J gave up 5 bases; unmatched junction bases: 4. CDR1 is MNHEY and CDR2 is SVGAGI in the germline V gene. This CDR3 has 14 residues. The CDR3 loop reads CASSYFQGGYGYTF. The CDR3 DNA follows: TGTGCCAGCAGTTACTTCCAGGGGGGATATGGCTACACCTTC.

V and J are TRBV5-1 and TRBJ2-5, with unresolved D. Per the germline V gene, CDR1 is SGHRS and CDR2 is YFSETQ. The CDR3 sequence is 14 residues long. Trimming stripped 4 bases from V and 2 bases from J, with 12 bases between. DNA of the CDR3: TGCGCCAGCAGCCTCGTACCGGAGCAAGAGACCCAGTACTTC. Its protein is CASSLVPEQETQYF. Full variable domain (rest looked up from reference TRBV5-1 and TRBJ2-5): KAGVTQTPRYLIKTRGQQVTLSCSPISGHRSVSWYQQTPGQGLQFLFEYFSETQRNKGNFPGRFSGRQFSNSRSEMNVSTLELGDSALYLCASSLVPEQETQYFGPGTRLLVL.

The chain links TRBV4-1 to TRBJ1-1, with 7 bases fitting TRBD1. In germline, CDR1 is MGHRA, CDR2 YSYEKL. V lost 3 bases, J lost 4 bases, and 8 bases stayed unmatched. CDR3 length: 15 amino acids. The CDR3 region has the DNA TGCGCCAGCAGCCAGTCCCCGGGACAGTTCACTGAAGCTTTCTTT. Its protein is CASSQSPGQFTEAFF.

The chain joins TRBV6-5 to TRBJ1-2; 8 positions match TRBD1. Germline assignment: CDR1 MNHEY and CDR2 SVGAGI. CDR3 length: 14 residues. The ends lost 6 bases at V and 8 bases at J; junction bases unmatched: 11. The CDR3: CASRRTGRNEGYTF. Written as DNA, the CDR3 is TGTGCCAGCAGAAGGACAGGGAGGAACGAGGGCTACACCTTC.

The J gene is TRBJ1-3, the V gene TRBV4-1, with D perhaps TRBD1 (5 bases). Germline V gene data show CDR1 as MGHRA and CDR2 as YSYEKL. The CDR3 is 15 amino acids. The V end was cut by 2 bases, the J end by 4 bases, with 12 bases between. The CDR3 sequence is CASSQPTARGNTIYF. The CDR3, as DNA: TGCGCCAGCAGCCAACCGACAGCCAGAGGAAACACCATATATTTT.

V and J are TRBV5-4 and TRBJ2-5, with 7 bases that match TRBD1. The V gene's germline CDR1 is SGHNT and CDR2 YYREEE (reference sequence). The trim removed 0 bases at V and 5 bases at J, leaving 7 bases unmatched. There are 15 residues in the CDR3. The CDR3: CASSLDRGIGETQYF. The CDR3 DNA follows: TGTGCCAGCAGCTTGGACAGGGGCATTGGGGAGACCCAGTACTTC. Supplemented by reference TRBV5-4 and TRBJ2-5, the full variable domain reads ETGVTQSPTHLIKTRGQQVTLRCSSQSGHNTVSWYQQALGQGPQFIFQYYREEENGRGNFPPRFSGLQFPNYSSELNVNALELDDSALYLCASSLDRGIGETQYFGPGTRLLVL.

This clone has only a few counts. This chain links TRBV3-1 (or the pseudogene TRBV3-2) with TRBJ2-2; no reliable D call. CDR1 and CDR2 (germline): LGHDT, YNNKEL (reference sequence). Trimming took 4 bases from V and 1 from J, leaving 10 bases between them. This CDR3 comprises 15 residues. The chain's CDR3 is CASSRSELNTGELFF. CDR3 nucleotides: TGTGCCAGCAGCCGAAGTGAGCTGAACACCGGGGAGCTGTTTTTT.

This clone was detected a few times. The J gene is TRBJ2-1, the V gene TRBV28, with D perhaps matching TRBD1 (5 bases). This CDR3 is 14 amino acids long. The germline V gene has CDR1 MDHEN and CDR2 SYDVKM. With 4 bases removed from V and 1 base from J, the gap between germline ends came to 8 bases. The CDR3, as DNA: TGTGCCAGCAGTTCCCCAGGGTCCTACAATGAGCAGTTCTTC. This codes for CASSSPGSYNEQFF.

The rearrangement uses TRBV5-1 and TRBJ1-2; TRBD1 matches 7 bases. This CDR3 comprises 15 residues. V was clipped by 4 bases and J by 3 bases; unmatched bases: 9. Germline V gene data show CDR1 as SGHRS and CDR2 as YFSETQ. CDR3 DNA: TGCGCCAGCAGCCCTACCGACAGGGTTCACTATGGCTACACCTTC. Its protein is CASSPTDRVHYGYTF.

The rearrangement joins TRBV6-6 to TRBJ1-2; 9 bases map to TRBD1. The CDR3 has 13 residues. The junction had 4 bases not matched to a gene; V was cut back by 6 bases and J by 5 bases. Germline CDR1 is MNHNY and CDR2 is SVGAGI (reference sequence). The CDR3 here is CASRGDRVYGYTF. In nucleotides, the CDR3 is TGTGCCAGCAGGGGGGACAGGGTGTATGGCTACACCTTC.